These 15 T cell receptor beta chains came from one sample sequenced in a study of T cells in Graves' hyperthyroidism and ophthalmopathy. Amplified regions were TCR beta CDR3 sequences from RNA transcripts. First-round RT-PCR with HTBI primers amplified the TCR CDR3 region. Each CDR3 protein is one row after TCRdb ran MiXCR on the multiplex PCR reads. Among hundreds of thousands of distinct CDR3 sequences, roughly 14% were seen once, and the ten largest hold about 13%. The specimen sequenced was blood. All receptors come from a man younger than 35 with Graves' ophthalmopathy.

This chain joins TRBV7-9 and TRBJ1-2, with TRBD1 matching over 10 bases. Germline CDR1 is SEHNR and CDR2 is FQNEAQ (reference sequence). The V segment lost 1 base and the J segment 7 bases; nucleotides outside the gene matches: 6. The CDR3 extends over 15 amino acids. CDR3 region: CASSLGQGASVGYTF. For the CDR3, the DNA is TGTGCCAGCAGCTTAGGACAGGGGGCGTCGGTTGGCTACACCTTC.

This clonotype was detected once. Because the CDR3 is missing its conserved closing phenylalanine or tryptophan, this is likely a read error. CDR3 sequence: CASSGRGRTEAFS. Written as DNA, the CDR3 is TGCGCCAGCAGTGGCAGGGGGCGGACTGAAGCTTTCTCT. The chain employs TRBV10-2 and TRBJ1-1, with 8 bases identical to TRBD1. In germline, CDR1 is WSHSY, CDR2 SAAADI. Trimming at V came to 4 bases and at J to 5 bases, leaving 3 bases not matched to a gene. CDR3 size: 13 residues.

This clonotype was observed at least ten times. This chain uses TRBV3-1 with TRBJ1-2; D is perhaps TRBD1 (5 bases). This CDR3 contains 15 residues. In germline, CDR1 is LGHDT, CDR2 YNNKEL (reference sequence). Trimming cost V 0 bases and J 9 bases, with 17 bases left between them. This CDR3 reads CASSQDLVREGRYTF. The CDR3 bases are TGTGCCAGCAGCCAAGATCTCGTCAGGGAAGGTCGCTACACCTTC. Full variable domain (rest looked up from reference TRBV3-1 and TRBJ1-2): DTAVSQTPKYLVTQMGNDKSIKCEQNLGHDTMYWYKQDSKKFLKIMFSYNNKELIINETVPNRFSPKSPDKAHLNLHINSLELGDSAVYFCASSQDLVREGRYTFGSGTRLTVV.

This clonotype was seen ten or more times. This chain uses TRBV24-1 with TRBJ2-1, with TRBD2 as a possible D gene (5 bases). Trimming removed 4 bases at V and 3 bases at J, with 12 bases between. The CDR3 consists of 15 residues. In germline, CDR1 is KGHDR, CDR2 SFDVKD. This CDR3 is CATSDQHRDYNEQFF. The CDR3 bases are TGTGCCACCAGTGACCAACACCGGGACTACAATGAGCAGTTCTTC.

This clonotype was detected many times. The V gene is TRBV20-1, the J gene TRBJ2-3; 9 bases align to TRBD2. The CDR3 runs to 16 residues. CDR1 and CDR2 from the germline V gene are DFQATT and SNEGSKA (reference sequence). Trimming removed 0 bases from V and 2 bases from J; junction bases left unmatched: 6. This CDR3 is CSARDPQRGVTDTQYF. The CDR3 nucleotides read TGCAGTGCTAGAGATCCCCAGCGGGGGGTCACAGATACGCAGTATTTT.

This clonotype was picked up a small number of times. In DNA, the CDR3 is TGTGCCACCAGCCTATCCCAGGGTAGCAATCAGCCCCAGCATTTT. It yields the protein CATSLSQGSNQPQHF. The rearrangement links TRBV15 to TRBJ1-5; D is perhaps TRBD1 (5 bases). The ends were cut back, 5 bases at V and 0 bases at J, with 11 bases in the middle. CDR1 and CDR2 from the germline V gene are LNHNV and YYDKDF (reference sequence). This CDR3 contains 15 residues.

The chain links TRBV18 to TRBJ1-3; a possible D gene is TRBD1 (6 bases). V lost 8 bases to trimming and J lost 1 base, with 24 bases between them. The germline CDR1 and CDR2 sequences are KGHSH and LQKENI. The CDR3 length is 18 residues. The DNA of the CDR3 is TGTGCCAGCGTAATGAACTCAGGGGCCGCACAGTCTGGAAACACCATATATTTT. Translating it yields CASVMNSGAAQSGNTIYF.

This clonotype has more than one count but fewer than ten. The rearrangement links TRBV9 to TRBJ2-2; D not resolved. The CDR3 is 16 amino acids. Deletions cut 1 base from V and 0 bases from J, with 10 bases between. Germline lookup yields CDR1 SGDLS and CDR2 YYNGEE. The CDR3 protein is CASSVQPLANTGELFF. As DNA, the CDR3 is TGTGCCAGCAGCGTACAACCCCTGGCGAACACCGGGGAGCTGTTTTTT.

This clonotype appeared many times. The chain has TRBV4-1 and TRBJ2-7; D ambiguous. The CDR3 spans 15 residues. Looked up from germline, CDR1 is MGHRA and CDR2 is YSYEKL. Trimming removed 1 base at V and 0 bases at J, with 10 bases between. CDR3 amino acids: CASSQGESDSYEQYF. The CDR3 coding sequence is TGCGCCAGCAGCCAAGGGGAATCGGACTCCTACGAGCAGTACTTC.

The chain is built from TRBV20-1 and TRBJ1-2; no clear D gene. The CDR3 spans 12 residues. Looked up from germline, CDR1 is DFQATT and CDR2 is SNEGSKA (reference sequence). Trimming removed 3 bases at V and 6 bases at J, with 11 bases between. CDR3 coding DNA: TGCAGTGCTAGTCTAGCCTTGGATGGCTACACCTTC. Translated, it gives CSASLALDGYTF.

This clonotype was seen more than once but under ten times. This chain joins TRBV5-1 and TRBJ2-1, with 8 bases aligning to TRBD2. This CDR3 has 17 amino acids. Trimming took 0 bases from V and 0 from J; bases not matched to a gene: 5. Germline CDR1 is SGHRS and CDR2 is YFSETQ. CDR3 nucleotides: TGCGCCAGCAGCTTGGATGGGCGGGAGGTCTCCTACAATGAGCAGTTCTTC. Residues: CASSLDGREVSYNEQFF.

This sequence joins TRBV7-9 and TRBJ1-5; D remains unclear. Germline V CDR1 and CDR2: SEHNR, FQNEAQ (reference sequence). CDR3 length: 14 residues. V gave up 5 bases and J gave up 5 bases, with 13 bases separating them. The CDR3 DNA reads TGTGCCAGCAGCATGACGGACGGCGATCAGCCCCAGCATTTT. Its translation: CASSMTDGDQPQHF. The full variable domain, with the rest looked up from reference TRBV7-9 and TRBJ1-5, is DTGVSQNPRHKITKRGQNVTFRCDPISEHNRLYWYRQTLGQGPEFLTYFQNEAQLEKSRLLSDRFSAERPKGSFSTLEIQRTEQGDSAMYLCASSMTDGDQPQHFGDGTRLSIL.

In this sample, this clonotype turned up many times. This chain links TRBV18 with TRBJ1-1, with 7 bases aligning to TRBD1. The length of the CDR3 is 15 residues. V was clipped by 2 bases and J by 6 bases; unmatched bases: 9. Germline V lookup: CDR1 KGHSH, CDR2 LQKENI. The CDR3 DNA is TGTGCCAGCTCACCAATGGGACAGATGCATCCTGAAGCTTTCTTT. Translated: CASSPMGQMHPEAFF.

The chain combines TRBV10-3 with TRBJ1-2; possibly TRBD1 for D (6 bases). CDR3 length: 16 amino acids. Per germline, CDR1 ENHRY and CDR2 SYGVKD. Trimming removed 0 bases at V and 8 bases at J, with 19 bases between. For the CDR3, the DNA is TGTGCCATCAGTGAGTCGAGCGCGACGGGGGCCGGAGGCTACACCTTC. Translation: CAISESSATGAGGYTF.

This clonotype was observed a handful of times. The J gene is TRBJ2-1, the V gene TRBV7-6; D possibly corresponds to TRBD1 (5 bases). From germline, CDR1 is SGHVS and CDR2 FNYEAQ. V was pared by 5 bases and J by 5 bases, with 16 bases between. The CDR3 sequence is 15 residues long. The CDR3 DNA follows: TGTGCCAGCAGCACAGGCCAGGGCGTTGACAATGAGCAGTTCTTC. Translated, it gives CASSTGQGVDNEQFF. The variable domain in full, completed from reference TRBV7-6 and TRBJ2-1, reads GAGVSQSPRYKVTKRGQDVALRCDPISGHVSLYWYRQALGQGPEFLTYFNYEAQQDKSGLPNDRFSAERPEGSISTLTIQRTEQRDSAMYRCASSTGQGVDNEQFFGPGTRLTVL.